This TCR beta chain stems from a study of blood T cells in healthy people across ages. Overall study results and limits: Naive T cell percentage by flow cytometry tracked strongly with beta diversity. The study could not conclusively compare naive and antigen-experienced cells, given its unsorted PBMCs.

Concerning this clonotype: Its antigen remains unknown.

PCR was performed a second time for roughly 7 to 12 cycles using a sample-barcoded 5' primer and a J-beta primer mix. TCRdb re-derived calls from the 5' RACE reads in MiXCR, one entry per CDR3 protein. The sample lists some 880,000 distinct CDR3 sequences; 35% to 40% were seen once. Healthy Russian Caucasian donors spanned ages about 6 to 100 years. The germline CDR1 and CDR2 sequences are SGHTA and FQGNSA. V was trimmed by 4 bases and J by 2 bases, leaving 16 bases between them. The CDR3 runs to 16 residues. This TCR was recovered from a man aged 18 to 30 in good health. What was sequenced was blood. The chain uses TRBV7-2 and TRBJ2-3; tentatively, D is TRBD2 (6 bases). The CDR3 DNA reads as TGTGCCAGCAGCTCCGAAGGGGACTTGTACACAGATACGCAGTATTTT. It translates to CASSSEGDLYTDTQYF.